These 21 T cell receptor beta chains were sequenced from one sample in a study of blood T cells in healthy people across ages. The use of a sample-barcoded 5' primer and a J-beta primer mix characterized a second PCR of about 6 to 11 cycles. TCRdb re-called the 5' RACE reads through MiXCR, storing one row per CDR3 protein. The data contain hundreds of thousands of distinct CDR3 sequences, 44% of them singletons. The specimen was blood. Source of these receptors: a man in his sixties in good health.

The chain combines TRBV4-1 with TRBJ2-7; 14 bases are a match to TRBD2. V shed 0 bases, J shed 5 bases, and the junction held 15 bases outside the gene matches. Looked up from germline, CDR1 is MGHRA and CDR2 is YSYEKL. This CDR3 contains 20 residues. CDR3 in DNA: TGCGCCAGCAGCCAAGATCAGACTAGCGGGGGGGTTAAGGGGGCCCACGAGCAGTACTTC. Protein sequence: CASSQDQTSGGVKGAHEQYF.

This clonotype appeared a single time. The chain recombines TRBV20-1 with TRBJ1-1; D might be TRBD1 (5 bases). This CDR3 region has 11 residues. Germline values: CDR1 DFQATT, CDR2 SNEGSKA (reference sequence). The V end was cut by 6 bases, the J end by 6 bases, with 11 bases between. The CDR3 DNA reads as TGCAGTGCCCTAGGGACGGCTGAAGCTTTCTTT. The encoded protein is CSALGTAEAFF.

This clonotype appeared a single time. The V gene is TRBV7-8, the J gene TRBJ1-4; 7 nucleotides match TRBD1. The CDR3 has 16 amino acids. CDR1 is SGHVS, CDR2 FQNEAQ, per germline. The V and J ends lost 5 bases and 5 bases, in that order; junction bases with no gene match: 11. The CDR3 nucleotides read TGTGCCAGCAGCGCCCGACAGGGACGGGGAAATGAAAAACTGTTTTTT. This translates into CASSARQGRGNEKLFF.

V gene TRBV6-5 combines with J gene TRBJ2-7, with TRBD2 matching over 15 bases. Trimming removed 4 bases from V and 0 bases from J; junction bases left unmatched: 10. This CDR3 spans 19 amino acids. Looked up from germline, CDR1 is MNHEY and CDR2 is SVGAGI. Here the CDR3 reads CASSFAGTSGGQISYEQYF. CDR3 in DNA: TGTGCCAGCAGTTTCGCCGGGACTAGCGGGGGGCAGATCTCCTACGAGCAGTACTTC.

This clonotype was observed at least ten times. J is TRBJ1-1 and V is TRBV20-1, with 8 bases matching TRBD1. CDR3 length: 14 residues. V was clipped by 0 bases and J by 4 bases; unmatched bases: 4. Germline loops: CDR1 DFQATT, CDR2 SNEGSKA (reference sequence). This CDR3 reads CSAREMDRVTEAFF. The DNA for the CDR3 is TGCAGTGCTAGAGAGATGGACAGGGTCACTGAAGCTTTCTTT.

This clonotype was observed a few times. The chain couples TRBV3-1 to TRBJ2-7; perhaps D is TRBD1 or TRBD2 (7 bases each). Germline CDR1 reads LGHDT; CDR2 reads YNNKEL (reference sequence). The CDR3 consists of 14 residues. The V gene lost 4 bases and the J gene lost 3 bases, with 13 bases spanning the gap. The CDR3 DNA is TGTGCCAGCAGCCCGCAGGGGGGGGTCTACGAGCAGTACTTC. Its protein product is CASSPQGGVYEQYF.

This clonotype occurred a few times. The CDR3, as DNA: TGCGCCAGCAGCTTCCCTGGGGGGAACACTGAAGCTTTCTTT. Residues: CASSFPGGNTEAFF. This chain joins TRBV5-1 and TRBJ1-1; D might be TRBD1 (5 bases). The CDR3 extends over 14 amino acids. CDR1 SGHRS and CDR2 YFSETQ come from the germline V gene. Trimming stripped 2 bases from V and 1 base from J, with 9 bases between. Combining the CDR3 with reference TRBV5-1 and TRBJ1-1 gives the whole variable domain KAGVTQTPRYLIKTRGQQVTLSCSPISGHRSVSWYQQTPGQGLQFLFEYFSETQRNKGNFPGRFSGRQFSNSRSEMNVSTLELGDSALYLCASSFPGGNTEAFFGQGTRLTVV.

This clonotype was seen a few times. The rearrangement links TRBV6-5 to TRBJ1-2; 7 bases map to TRBD1. The J segment lost 8 bases and the V segment lost 6 bases, leaving 6 bases of the junction unmatched. Per germline, CDR1 MNHEY and CDR2 SVGAGI. The CDR3 runs to 12 residues. The CDR3 DNA follows: TGTGCCAGCAGCAAACGACAGGGCGGCTACACCTTC. This gives the protein CASSKRQGGYTF.

The genes are TRBV20-1 and TRBJ2-1; tentatively, D is TRBD2 (5 bases). V dropped 0 bases and J dropped 0 bases, with 12 bases sitting between them. This CDR3 is 16 amino acids long. CDR1 is DFQATT and CDR2 is SNEGSKA in the germline V gene (reference sequence). DNA of the CDR3: TGCAGTGCTAGAGATAGGGAGCGATCCTCCTACAATGAGCAGTTCTTC. Residues: CSARDRERSSYNEQFF.

The rearrangement uses TRBV4-3 and TRBJ2-7, with unresolved D. Germline CDR1 reads LGHNA; CDR2 reads YSLEER. Trimming took off 1 base at V and 5 bases at J, with 12 bases between the two ends. The CDR3 runs 14 residues. The CDR3 loop reads CASSQAQAANEQYF. CDR3 in DNA: TGCGCCAGCAGCCAAGCGCAGGCGGCCAACGAGCAGTACTTC.

Written as DNA, the CDR3 is TGTGCCAGCAGCCCTCCCAGGAGCGCGGGTCAAGAGACCCAGTACTTC. Its translation is CASSPPRSAGQETQYF. V is TRBV5-5 and J is TRBJ2-5; D perhaps matches TRBD2 (5 bases). Germline lookup yields CDR1 SGHKS and CDR2 YYEKEE (reference sequence). Trimming cost V 4 bases and J 2 bases, with 18 bases left between them. This CDR3 region has 16 residues.

The table lists this clonotype with a count of one. The chain recombines TRBV5-1 with TRBJ2-3; 13 nucleotides align to TRBD2. The V and J ends lost 6 bases and 2 bases, in that order; junction bases with no gene match: 9. CDR1 and CDR2 from the germline V gene are SGHRS and YFSETQ. The CDR3 sequence is 17 residues long. The CDR3 sequence is CASTRGTSGASTDTQYF. The CDR3 DNA reads as TGCGCCAGCACCCGGGGGACTAGCGGGGCCTCCACAGATACGCAGTATTTT.

The chain recombines TRBV14 with TRBJ1-2, with D maybe TRBD1 (5 bases). The V and J ends lost 1 base and 5 bases respectively, with 14 bases between them. This CDR3 is 15 amino acids long. The V gene's germline CDR1 is SGHDN and CDR2 FVKESK. The CDR3 region is CASSQGGAGAYGYTF. CDR3 coding DNA: TGTGCCAGCAGCCAAGGGGGAGCCGGGGCGTATGGCTACACCTTC. The full variable domain, with the rest looked up from reference TRBV14 and TRBJ1-2, is EAGVTQFPSHSVIEKGQTVTLRCDPISGHDNLYWYRRVMGKEIKFLLHFVKESKQDESGMPNNRFLAERTGGTYSTLKVQPAELEDSGVYFCASSQGGAGAYGYTFGSGTRLTVV.

This clonotype has a single count. The V and J genes are TRBV21-1 and TRBJ2-3; TRBD1, the table's D call, lacks a check against the DNA. TRBV21-1 is reported as a pseudogene. This CDR3 region has 15 residues. CDR3 amino acids: CASSKRGGKPDTQYF. DNA for the CDR3: TGTGCCAGCAGCAAAAGAGGGGGGAAGCCAGATACGCAGTATTTT.

This clonotype was observed a handful of times. A read error is possible here, since a much larger clone lies one base away. This chain uses TRBV5-6 with TRBJ2-5, with D tentatively TRBD1 or TRBD2 (6 bases each). The CDR3 is 18 residues long. The germline V gene has CDR1 SGHDT and CDR2 YYEEEE. The V end lost 1 base, the J end lost 11 bases, and 30 bases lay between the germline ends. This CDR3 is CASSLSHPKGGSYNEQYF. The CDR3 DNA sequence: TGTGCCAGCAGCTTGTCCCACCCGAAGGGGGGATCCTACAATGAGCAGTACTTC. The full variable domain, rest sourced from reference TRBV5-6 and TRBJ2-5, is DAGVTQSPTHLIKTRGQQVTLRCSPKSGHDTVSWYQQALGQGPQFIFQYYEEEERQRGNFPDRFSGHQFPNYSSELNVNALLLGDSALYLCASSLSHPKGGSYNEQYFGPGTRLLVL.

DNA of the CDR3: TGCAGTGCTAGACGTCGGGTGGGGACAGGCACAGATACGCAGTATTTT. The encoded protein is CSARRRVGTGTDTQYF. V is TRBV20-1 and J is TRBJ2-3; 7 positions agree with TRBD1. Germline values: CDR1 DFQATT, CDR2 SNEGSKA (reference sequence). CDR3 length: 16 residues. With V trimmed by 2 bases and J by 1 base, 9 bases remained unmatched.

This sequence joins TRBV19 and TRBJ1-5; no clear D gene. Germline V gives CDR1 LNHDA, CDR2 SQIVND (reference sequence). Trimming stripped 9 bases from V and 3 bases from J, with 15 bases between. The CDR3 is 14 amino acids. The CDR3 protein is CASRQKTSNQPQHF. CDR3 nucleotides: TGTGCCAGCCGTCAAAAAACGTCCAATCAGCCCCAGCATTTT.

A single count supports this clonotype. The gene calls are TRBV7-3 and TRBJ2-3; D is tentatively TRBD1 or TRBD2 (6 bases each). V gave up 4 bases and J gave up 5 bases, with 13 bases separating them. CDR1 and CDR2 from the germline V gene are SGHTA and FQGTGA. The CDR3 spans 14 residues. CDR3 sequence: CASSWGALGDTQYF. The CDR3 DNA reads TGTGCCAGCAGCTGGGGGGCACTAGGAGATACGCAGTATTTT. Complete variable domain (other parts from reference TRBV7-3 and TRBJ2-3): GAGVSQTPSNKVTEKGKYVELRCDPISGHTALYWYRQSLGQGPEFLIYFQGTGAADDSGLPNDRFFAVRPEGSVSTLKIQRTERGDSAVYLCASSWGALGDTQYFGPGTRLTVL.

In its sample, this clonotype was seen a few times. The genes are TRBV7-2 and TRBJ2-7, with D uncertain. The V end lost 5 bases, the J end lost 7 bases, and 18 bases lay between the germline ends. The germline V gene encodes CDR1 SGHTA and CDR2 FQGNSA. The CDR3 runs 14 residues. CDR3 sequence: CASSVSGYLGEQYF. CDR3 in DNA: TGTGCCAGCAGCGTCTCAGGTTATCTAGGGGAGCAGTACTTC.

The rearrangement uses TRBV6-1 and TRBJ2-2; D is uncertain. There are 15 residues in the CDR3. With 2 bases removed from V and 0 bases from J, the gap between germline ends came to 7 bases. Per the germline V gene, CDR1 is MNHNS and CDR2 is SASEGT. DNA of the CDR3: TGTGCCAGCAGTGAATTTAGAGCGAACACCGGGGAGCTGTTTTTT. This sequence encodes CASSEFRANTGELFF.

This clonotype was counted between two and nine times. The genes are TRBV5-6 and TRBJ2-5, with D possibly called TRBD1 or TRBD2 (6 bases each). This CDR3 region has 13 residues. Trimming shortened V by 2 bases and J by 5 bases, and 10 bases separated the two germline ends. The germline CDR1 and CDR2 sequences are SGHDT and YYEEEE. CDR3 region: CASSFRGPETQYF. The CDR3, as DNA: TGTGCCAGCAGCTTCCGGGGGCCGGAGACCCAGTACTTC.